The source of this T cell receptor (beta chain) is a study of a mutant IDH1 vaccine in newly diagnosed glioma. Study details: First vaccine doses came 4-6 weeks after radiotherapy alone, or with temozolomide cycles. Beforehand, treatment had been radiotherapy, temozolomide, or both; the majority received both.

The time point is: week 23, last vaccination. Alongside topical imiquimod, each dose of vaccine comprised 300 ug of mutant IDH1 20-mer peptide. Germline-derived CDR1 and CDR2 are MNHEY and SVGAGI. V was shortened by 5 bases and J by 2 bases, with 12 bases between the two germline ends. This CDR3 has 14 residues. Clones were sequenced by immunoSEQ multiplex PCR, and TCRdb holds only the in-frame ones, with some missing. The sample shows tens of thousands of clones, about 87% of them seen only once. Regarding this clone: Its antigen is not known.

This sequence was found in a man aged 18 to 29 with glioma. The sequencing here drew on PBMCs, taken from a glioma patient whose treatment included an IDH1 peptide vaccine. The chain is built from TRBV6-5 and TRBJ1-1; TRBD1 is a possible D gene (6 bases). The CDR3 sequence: CASSGHRVNTEAFF. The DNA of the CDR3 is TGTGCCAGCAGTGGCCACAGGGTTAACACTGAAGCTTTCTTT.